This T cell receptor (beta chain) appears in the sequencing data of a study of blood T cell repertoires in COVID-19. Study as a whole: Samples of COVID-19 (acute and convalescent) were obtained from the United States, Italy and Spain. T cells, B-cell-depleted T cells, or PBMCs provided the cDNA or gDNA that served as material.

Source study methods: Quantification of nucleated cells was approximated via reference gene primer amplification. Data came from immunoSEQ multiplex PCR; TCRdb stores just in-frame clones and leaves some out. V and J calls and clone size are copied from that table; D and trimming were computed from the DNA. Of 100,000 or so clones in the sample, approximately 90% were seen once. The germline V gene has CDR1 SQVTM and CDR2 ANQGSEA. Trimming took off 7 bases at V and 0 bases at J, with 6 bases between the two ends. The CDR3 extends over 12 amino acids. Sequenced material: peripheral blood. The clonotype originates from a woman older than 75 with acute or convalescent COVID-19. The V gene is TRBV29-1, the J gene TRBJ2-2, with unresolved D. CDR3 amino acids: CSAGPNTGELFF. DNA for the CDR3: TGCAGCGCTGGGCCGAACACCGGGGAGCTGTTTTTT.